This T cell receptor beta chain was captured by sequencing in a study of PD-L1 blockade in urothelial cancer. The repertoire was sequenced with immunoSEQ multiplex PCR; TCRdb's copy has only in-frame clones and lacks some. Of approximately 100,000 clones detected, about 90% appear once; the ten largest clones hold almost 0.95%. This CDR3 spans 13 amino acids. Germline V gene sequence: CDR1 MNHEY, CDR2 SMNVEV (reference sequence). V was trimmed by 3 bases and J by 4 bases, leaving 7 bases between them. This chain joins TRBV27 and TRBJ1-3; D gene ambiguous. This receptor was taken from an elderly woman with urothelial cancer. Sample: PBMCs, taken around atezolizumab (anti-PD-L1) treatment. The CDR3 DNA reads TGTGCCAGCAGTTTGTCAGGCGGAAACACCATATATTTT. It translates to CASSLSGGNTIYF.